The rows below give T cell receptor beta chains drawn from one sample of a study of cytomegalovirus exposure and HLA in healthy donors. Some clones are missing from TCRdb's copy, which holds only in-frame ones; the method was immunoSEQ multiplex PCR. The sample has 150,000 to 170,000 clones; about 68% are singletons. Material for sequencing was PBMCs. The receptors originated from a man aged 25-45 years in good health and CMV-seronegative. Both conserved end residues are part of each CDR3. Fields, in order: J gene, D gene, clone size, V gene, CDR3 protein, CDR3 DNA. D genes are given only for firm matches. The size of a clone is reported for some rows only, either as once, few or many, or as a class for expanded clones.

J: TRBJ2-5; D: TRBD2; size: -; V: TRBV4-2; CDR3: CASSQDIAGGQETQYF; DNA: TGTGCCAGCAGCCAAGATATAGCGGGGGGGCAAGAGACCCAGTACTTC
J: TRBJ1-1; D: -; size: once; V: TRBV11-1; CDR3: CASSLGGNRAQTEAFF; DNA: TGTGCCAGCAGCTTAGGTGGGAACAGGGCACAGACTGAAGCTTTCTTT
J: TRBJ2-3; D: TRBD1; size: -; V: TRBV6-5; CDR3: CASSLGQWGTDTQYF; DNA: TGTGCCAGCAGTTTGGGACAGTGGGGCACAGATACGCAGTATTTT
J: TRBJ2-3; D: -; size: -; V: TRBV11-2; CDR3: CASSLANLPPTDTQYF; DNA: TGTGCCAGCAGCTTAGCTAACTTACCCCCAACAGATACGCAGTATTTT
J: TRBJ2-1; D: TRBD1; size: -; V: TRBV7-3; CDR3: CASSGQGDSYNEQFF; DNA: TGTGCCAGCAGCGGACAGGGGGACAGTTACAATGAGCAGTTCTTC
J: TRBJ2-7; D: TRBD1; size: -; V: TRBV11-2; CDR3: CASSDWTGGAEQYF; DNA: TGTGCCAGCAGCGACTGGACAGGGGGCGCCGAGCAGTACTTC
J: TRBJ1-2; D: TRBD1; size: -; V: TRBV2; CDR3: CASKPGQGGNYGYTF; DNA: TGTGCCAGCAAACCGGGACAGGGAGGGAACTATGGCTACACCTTC
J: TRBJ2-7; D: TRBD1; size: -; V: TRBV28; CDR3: CASSSGQDFGYEQYF; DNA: TGTGCCAGCAGTTCCGGACAGGACTTCGGGTACGAGCAGTACTTC
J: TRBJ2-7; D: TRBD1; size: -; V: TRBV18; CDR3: CASSPPQGPTYEQYF; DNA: TGTGCCAGCTCACCACCACAGGGGCCCACCTACGAGCAGTACTTC
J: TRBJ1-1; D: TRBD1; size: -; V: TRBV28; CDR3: CASRPGQGHTEAFF; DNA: TGTGCCAGCAGGCCAGGACAGGGGCACACTGAAGCTTTCTTT
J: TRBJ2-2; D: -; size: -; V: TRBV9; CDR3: CASSVRHTNTGELFF; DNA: TGTGCCAGCAGCGTTAGACACACGAACACCGGGGAGCTGTTTTTT
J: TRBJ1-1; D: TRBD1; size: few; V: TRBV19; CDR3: CASSIGGSVEAFF; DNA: TGTGCCAGTAGCATAGGGGGCTCGGTTGAAGCTTTCTTT
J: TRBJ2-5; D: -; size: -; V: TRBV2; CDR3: CASNWAKKETQYF; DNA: TGTGCCAGCAATTGGGCTAAAAAAGAGACCCAGTACTTC
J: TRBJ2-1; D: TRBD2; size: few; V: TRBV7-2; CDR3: CASSLKTRLAGGSYNEQFF; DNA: TGTGCCAGCAGCTTAAAGACCCGACTAGCGGGGGGGAGTTACAATGAGCAGTTCTTC
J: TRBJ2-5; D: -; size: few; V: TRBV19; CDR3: CASSRGNQETQYF; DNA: TGTGCCAGTAGTAGAGGGAACCAAGAGACCCAGTACTTC
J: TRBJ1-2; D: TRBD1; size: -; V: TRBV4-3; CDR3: CASSQTGGIYGYTF; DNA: TGCGCCAGCAGCCAAACAGGGGGCATCTATGGCTACACCTTC
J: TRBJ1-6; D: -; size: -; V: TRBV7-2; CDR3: CASSLGRPRSSPLHF; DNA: TGTGCCAGCAGCTTAGGGAGACCGAGGAGTTCACCCCTCCACTTT
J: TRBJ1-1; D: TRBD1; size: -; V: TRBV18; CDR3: CASSVDREYTEAFF; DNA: TGTGCCAGCTCAGTCGACAGGGAATACACTGAAGCTTTCTTT
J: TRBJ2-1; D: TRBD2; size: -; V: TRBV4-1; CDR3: CASSQDGSAGGYNEQFF; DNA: TGCGCCAGCAGCCAAGACGGGTCGGCGGGGGGGTACAATGAGCAGTTCTTC
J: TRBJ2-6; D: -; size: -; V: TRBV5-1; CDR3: CASSLVEGAGANVLTF; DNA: TGCGCCAGCAGCTTGGTCGAGGGGGCTGGGGCCAACGTCCTGACTTTC
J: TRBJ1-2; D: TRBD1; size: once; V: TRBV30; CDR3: CAWSGPDRGYGYTF; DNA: TGTGCCTGGAGTGGACCGGACAGGGGATACGGCTACACCTTC
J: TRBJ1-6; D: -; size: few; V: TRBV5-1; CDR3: CASSLIGLGDSPLHF; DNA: TGCGCCAGCAGCTTGATTGGGCTTGGCGATTCACCCCTCCACTTT
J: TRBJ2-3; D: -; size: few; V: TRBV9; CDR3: CASSRGSTDTQYF; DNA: TGTGCCAGCAGCCGGGGGAGCACAGATACGCAGTATTTT
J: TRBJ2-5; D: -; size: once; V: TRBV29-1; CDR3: CSVEDRLGGRGTQYF; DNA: TGCAGCGTTGAAGATAGATTGGGGGGGCGCGGGACCCAGTACTTC
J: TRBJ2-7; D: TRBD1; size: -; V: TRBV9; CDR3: CASSATDRAAYEQYF; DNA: TGTGCCAGCAGCGCCACGGACAGGGCCGCCTACGAGCAGTACTTC
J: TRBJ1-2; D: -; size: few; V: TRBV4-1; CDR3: CASSPRYGGYTF; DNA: TGCGCCAGCAGCCCGCGGTATGGTGGCTACACCTTC
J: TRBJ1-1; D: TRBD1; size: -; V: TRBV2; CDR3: CASGGQMNTEAFF; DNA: TGTGCCAGCGGGGGACAGATGAACACTGAAGCTTTCTTT
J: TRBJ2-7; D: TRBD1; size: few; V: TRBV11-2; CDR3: CASSLAGTGIAYEQYF; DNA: TGTGCCAGCAGCTTAGCCGGGACAGGGATAGCCTACGAGCAGTACTTC
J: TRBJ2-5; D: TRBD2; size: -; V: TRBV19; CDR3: CASSIISGVETQYF; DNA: TGTGCCAGTAGTATTATCAGCGGGGTAGAGACCCAGTACTTC
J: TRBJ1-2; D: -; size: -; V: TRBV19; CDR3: CASSIAGDNYGYTF; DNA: TGTGCCAGTAGTATAGCGGGGGATAACTATGGCTACACCTTC
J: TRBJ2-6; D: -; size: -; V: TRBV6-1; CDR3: CASSEEQLFLSGANVLTF; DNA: TGTGCCAGCAGTGAAGAACAGCTATTCCTCTCTGGGGCCAACGTCCTGACTTTC
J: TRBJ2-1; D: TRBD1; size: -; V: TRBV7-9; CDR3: CASIETGGEGNEQFF; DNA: TGTGCCAGCATCGAAACAGGGGGCGAGGGGAATGAGCAGTTCTTC